The 29 T cell receptor beta chains in this list originate from one sample, sequenced in a study of Graves' ophthalmopathy and Graves' hyperthyroidism. Amplification of the TCR beta CDR3 regions used RNA transcripts (as template). First-round RT-PCR used HTBI primers; second-round multiplex PCR followed. TCRdb re-derived calls from the multiplex PCR reads in MiXCR, one entry per CDR3 protein. The table lists 350,000 to 400,000 distinct CDR3 sequences, 15% to 20% of them singletons. Material: peripheral blood. Receptors originate from a woman between 18 and 29 years old with Graves' ophthalmopathy.

The chain uses TRBV6-2 or TRBV6-3 and TRBJ1-2, with 8 bases lining up with TRBD1. Germline V gene lookup returns CDR1 MNHEY and CDR2 SVGEGT. The trim removed 6 bases at V and 2 bases at J, leaving 8 bases unmatched. The CDR3 loop spans 15 amino acids. The CDR3 reads CASRLRQGFNYGYTF. The CDR3 DNA reads as TGTGCCAGCAGATTGAGACAGGGGTTCAACTATGGCTACACCTTC.

This clonotype was counted ten times or more. The V gene is TRBV18, the J gene TRBJ1-6; 8 positions match TRBD1. Germline V gives CDR1 KGHSH, CDR2 LQKENI. This CDR3 has 16 amino acids. With 4 bases clipped from V and 9 bases from J, the junction kept 11 bases outside the gene matches. The CDR3 region is CASSLKDRAPFSPLHF. CDR3 DNA: TGTGCCAGCTCACTAAAGGACAGGGCTCCTTTTTCACCCCTCCACTTT.

In the case of this clonotype: This may come from a read error, since a much larger clone is one base off. The rearrangement links TRBV20-1 to TRBJ2-1; D not certain. The CDR3 consists of 11 residues. The germline V gene encodes CDR1 DFQATT and CDR2 SNEGSKA (reference sequence). The CDR3 loop reads CGARDFNEQFF. CDR3 nucleotides: TGCGGTGCTAGAGATTTCAATGAGCAGTTCTTC.

This chain joins TRBV2 and TRBJ2-5; D unresolved. Looked up from germline, CDR1 is SNHLY and CDR2 is FYNNEI. Trimming left V 3 bases short and J 2 bases short, with 13 bases between. The CDR3 runs 15 residues. The CDR3 coding sequence is TGTGCCAGCAGTGATTTCTCACGGTCTCAAGAGACCCAGTACTTC. Translated: CASSDFSRSQETQYF. Full variable domain (rest looked up from reference TRBV2 and TRBJ2-5): EPEVTQTPSHQVTQMGQEVILRCVPISNHLYFYWYRQILGQKVEFLVSFYNNEISEKSEIFDDQFSVERPDGSNFTLKIRSTKLEDSAMYFCASSDFSRSQETQYFGPGTRLLVL.

V is TRBV6-1 and J is TRBJ2-7; 11 positions match TRBD1. The CDR3 consists of 15 residues. J gave up 6 bases and V 2 bases, and 6 bases lay outside the gene matches. Germline assignment: CDR1 MNHNS and CDR2 SASEGT. The CDR3 spells CASSEIWTGGSEQYF. In DNA, the CDR3 is TGTGCCAGCAGTGAAATCTGGACAGGGGGCTCCGAGCAGTACTTC.

In regard to this clonotype: A junction end diverges from the germline sequence, so it may reflect a read error. The chain links TRBV7-2 to TRBJ1-5, with no clear D. Germline-derived CDR1 and CDR2 are SGHTA and FQGNSA. This CDR3 region has 14 residues. The CDR3 coding sequence is TGTGCCAGCAGTTTAGGAGGGCAGAATCAGCCCCAGCATTTT. It yields the protein CASSLGGQNQPQHF.

This clonotype has at least ten counts. V usage is TRBV28 and J usage is TRBJ1-5; perhaps TRBD1 as D (5 bases). CDR1 and CDR2 (germline): MDHEN, SYDVKM. Trimming pared 3 bases from V and 3 bases from J, leaving 12 bases between. CDR3 length: 15 amino acids. CDR3 coding DNA: TGTGCCAGCAGTTTGGCGGGACGGGACAATCAGCCCCAGCATTTT. It translates to CASSLAGRDNQPQHF.

This clonotype has a count of ten or more. The chain uses TRBV4-3 and TRBJ1-1; D unclear. V lost 0 bases to trimming and J lost 0 bases, with 11 bases between them. Germline V gene data show CDR1 as LGHNA and CDR2 as YSLEER. The CDR3 length is 16 residues. CDR3 protein: CASSQEAYGMNTEAFF. CDR3 DNA sequence: TGCGCCAGCAGCCAAGAGGCATACGGGATGAACACTGAAGCTTTCTTT.

This clonotype was detected ten times or more. The chain couples TRBV9 to TRBJ1-6; D is unresolved. Germline loops: CDR1 SGDLS, CDR2 YYNGEE. V lost 1 base and J 9 bases, leaving 5 bases between the germline ends. The CDR3 contains 12 residues. CDR3 sequence (DNA): TGTGCCAGCAGCGTACCCCCTTCACCCCTCCACTTT. Its protein is CASSVPPSPLHF.

This clonotype was counted many times. This chain uses TRBV11-2 with TRBJ2-7; 9 bases line up with TRBD1. V was pared by 11 bases and J by 2 bases, with 7 bases of the junction left unmatched. The CDR3 extends over 13 amino acids. CDR1 and CDR2 (germline): SGHAT, FQNNGV. The CDR3 protein is CAVEGQGTYEQYF. CDR3 in DNA: TGTGCCGTGGAGGGACAGGGAACCTACGAGCAGTACTTC. Together with reference TRBV11-2 and TRBJ2-7, the CDR3 gives the full variable domain: EAGVAQSPRYKIIEKRQSVAFWCNPISGHATLYWYQQILGQGPKLLIQFQNNGVVDDSQLPKDRFSAERLKGVDSTLKIQPAKLEDSAVYLCAVEGQGTYEQYFGPGTRLTVT.

This clonotype was picked up many times. The CDR3 nucleotides read TGCGCCAGCAGCTACGGACAGGGCGTCCTCCCTGGGGCCAACGTCCTGACTTTC. It codes for CASSYGQGVLPGANVLTF. The gene calls are TRBV5-1 and TRBJ2-6; TRBD1 aligns across 8 bases. Germline loops: CDR1 SGHRS, CDR2 YFSETQ. The V gene end was trimmed by 3 bases and the J gene end by 2 bases; junction bases not matched to a gene: 10. CDR3 length: 18 amino acids.

Concerning this clonotype: Germline and junction disagree at one end, which may indicate a read error. The rearrangement uses TRBV5-6 and TRBJ2-7; 8 bases line up with TRBD1. Germline CDR1 reads SGHDT; CDR2 reads YYEEEE. This CDR3 comprises 14 residues. The CDR3 coding sequence is TGTGCCAGCAGTTTGGACAGGGCAATCAACGAGCAGTACTTC. It translates to CASSLDRAINEQYF.

The rearrangement joins TRBV11-3 to TRBJ1-1; the D is unclear. V lost 5 bases to trimming and J lost 2 bases, with 9 bases between them. The V gene's germline CDR1 is SGHNT and CDR2 YENEEA. The CDR3 covers 13 residues. This CDR3 is CASSITTNTEAFF. The CDR3 DNA follows: TGTGCCAGCAGCATAACAACTAACACTGAAGCTTTCTTT.

This clonotype was recorded many times. The chain employs TRBV19 and TRBJ1-2; 7 bases match TRBD1. From germline, CDR1 is LNHDA and CDR2 SQIVND (reference sequence). The CDR3 totals 13 residues. Germline trimming cut 6 bases from V and 8 bases from J; bases unmatched to any gene: 9. In nucleotides, the CDR3 is TGTGCCAGTAGGGCAACAGGGGACGGGGGCTACACCTTC. It translates to CASRATGDGGYTF.

The chain is built from TRBV10-3 and TRBJ1-3; a weak D match, TRBD1 (6 bases). The CDR3 runs 14 residues. Trimming left V 7 bases short and J 0 bases short, with 10 bases between. CDR1 and CDR2 from the germline V gene are ENHRY and SYGVKD. The CDR3 loop reads CAIMGGNSGNTIYF. In DNA form, the CDR3 reads TGTGCCATCATGGGGGGCAACTCTGGAAACACCATATATTTT.

This clonotype was picked up many times. The rearrangement links TRBV5-6 to TRBJ2-2; D call uncertain. The V gene lost 4 bases and the J gene lost 7 bases, with 11 bases spanning the gap. There are 13 residues in the CDR3. Germline assignment: CDR1 SGHDT and CDR2 YYEEEE. The CDR3, as DNA: TGTGCCAGCAGCAGAGCCTGGGGCGGGGAGCTGTTTTTT. Encoded protein: CASSRAWGGELFF. The full variable domain, completed using reference TRBV5-6 and TRBJ2-2, is DAGVTQSPTHLIKTRGQQVTLRCSPKSGHDTVSWYQQALGQGPQFIFQYYEEEERQRGNFPDRFSGHQFPNYSSELNVNALLLGDSALYLCASSRAWGGELFFGEGSRLTVL.

Ten or more counts support this clonotype. J is TRBJ1-1 and V is TRBV12-3 or TRBV12-4; tentative D call: TRBD1 (6 bases). The V and J ends lost 9 bases and 1 base respectively, with 12 bases between them. The CDR3 extends over 13 amino acids. The CDR3 loop is CASSGESNTEAFF. The CDR3 region has the DNA TGTGCCAGTTCAGGGGAGTCGAACACTGAAGCTTTCTTT.

This clonotype showed up many times. The chain uses TRBV6-2 or TRBV6-3 and TRBJ2-7; the match to TRBD1 covers 10 bases. In germline, CDR1 is MNHEY, CDR2 SVGEGT. V lost 0 bases to trimming and J lost 2 bases; unmatched junction nucleotides: 4. This CDR3 has 16 residues. The chain's CDR3 is CASSYSTDRGAYEQYF. The CDR3 DNA follows: TGTGCCAGCAGTTACTCTACGGACAGGGGGGCCTACGAGCAGTACTTC.

At least ten counts were recorded for this clonotype. CDR3 residues: CASSLSWDRSYEQYF. Written as DNA, the CDR3 is TGTGCCAGCAGTTTATCGTGGGACAGGTCCTACGAGCAGTACTTC. V and J are TRBV27 and TRBJ2-7, with 8 bases fitting TRBD1. Trimming cost V 0 bases and J 1 base; bases outside gene matches: 2. This CDR3 region has 15 residues. Germline V gene data show CDR1 as MNHEY and CDR2 as SMNVEV (reference sequence).

The sample holds many counts of this clonotype. The rearrangement joins TRBV20-1 to TRBJ1-5; maybe TRBD1 (5 bases). V was shortened by 5 bases and J by 0 bases, with 8 bases between the two germline ends. The CDR3 contains 13 residues. Germline CDR1 is DFQATT and CDR2 is SNEGSKA (reference sequence). The CDR3 sequence: CSAGGFSNQPQHF. In nucleotides, the CDR3 is TGCAGTGCTGGGGGGTTTAGCAATCAGCCCCAGCATTTT.

This clonotype has at least ten counts. The rearrangement links TRBV6-2 or TRBV6-3 to TRBJ1-5; 8 bases fit TRBD1. With 5 bases clipped from V and 4 bases from J, the junction kept 7 bases outside the gene matches. Germline V CDR1 and CDR2: MNHEY, SVGEGT. The CDR3 spans 15 residues. DNA of the CDR3: TGTGCCAGCAGTACCCGGGACAGGAGAAATCAGCCCCAGCATTTT. Amino acids: CASSTRDRRNQPQHF.

This clonotype was recorded at least ten times. This chain joins TRBV10-3 and TRBJ2-2; TRBD2 matches at 12 bases. Germline V gene sequence: CDR1 ENHRY, CDR2 SYGVKD. With V trimmed by 2 bases and J by 4 bases, 8 bases remained unmatched. The CDR3 length is 18 residues. The CDR3 loop is CAISEAKLAGGGTGELFF. In DNA form, the CDR3 reads TGTGCCATCAGTGAGGCGAAACTAGCGGGAGGAGGCACCGGGGAGCTGTTTTTT.

In its sample, this clonotype was seen many times. The rearrangement uses TRBV5-1 and TRBJ2-2, with 14 nucleotides matching TRBD2. The ends lost 4 bases at V and 7 bases at J; junction bases unmatched: 6. CDR1 and CDR2 from the germline V gene are SGHRS and YFSETQ. The CDR3 is 16 residues long. The CDR3 sequence: CASSRGTSGRSGELFF. In DNA, the CDR3 is TGCGCCAGCAGCCGGGGGACTAGCGGGAGAAGCGGGGAGCTGTTTTTT.

This clonotype was picked up many times. The V call is TRBV6-5, the J call TRBJ1-1; D remains unclear. Germline V CDR1 and CDR2: MNHEY, SVGAGI. The CDR3 has 15 residues. Trimming removed 2 bases from V and 0 bases from J, with 10 bases in between. CDR3 region: CASSYTKRMNTEAFF. The CDR3 DNA reads as TGTGCCAGCAGTTACACCAAGAGGATGAACACTGAAGCTTTCTTT.

This clonotype was found many times. The chain carries TRBV11-2 and TRBJ2-4; D remains ambiguous. Germline CDR1 reads SGHAT; CDR2 reads FQNNGV. V lost 0 bases and J lost 1, with 16 bases in between. The CDR3 sequence is 18 residues long. CDR3 bases: TGTGCCAGCAGCTTAGATCTTCTCTTCCCTAGGGCCAAAAACATTCAGTACTTC. This sequence encodes CASSLDLLFPRAKNIQYF.

Ten or more counts support this clonotype. CDR3 DNA sequence: TGTGCCATCAGTAACCCGGGCCCCGAGCAGTACTTC. Its translation is CAISNPGPEQYF. V gene TRBV10-3 combines with J gene TRBJ2-7; D gene uncertain. Looked up from germline, CDR1 is ENHRY and CDR2 is SYGVKD. The CDR3 is 12 residues long. The ends were cut back, 5 bases at V and 6 bases at J, with 11 bases in the middle.

This clonotype was detected a few times. The rearrangement uses TRBV6-1 and TRBJ2-5; D could derive from TRBD1 or TRBD2 (6 bases each). The CDR3 runs 15 residues. Trimming removed 4 bases at V and 7 bases at J, with 19 bases between. CDR1 is MNHNS, CDR2 SASEGT, per germline. In DNA, the CDR3 is TGTGCCAGCAGTGTCGAATGGGGGGCCGGAGTGACCCAGTACTTC. It yields the protein CASSVEWGAGVTQYF.

This clonotype was picked up many times. The chain couples TRBV12-3 or TRBV12-4 to TRBJ1-6; D unclear. The V and J ends lost 5 bases and 9 bases respectively, with 14 bases between them. The CDR3 totals 14 residues. The CDR3, as DNA: TGTGCCAGCAGTGAGAGCAGTACGGGTTCACCCCTCCACTTT. It translates to CASSESSTGSPLHF.

This clonotype was recorded many times. This sequence joins TRBV4-3 and TRBJ1-1; D gene ambiguous. This CDR3 spans 15 amino acids. Germline-derived CDR1 and CDR2 are LGHNA and YSLEER. The V end was cut by 0 bases, the J end by 0 bases, with 8 bases between. The CDR3 region has the DNA TGCGCCAGCAGCCAAGAAGCAGCTATGAACACTGAAGCTTTCTTT. This translates into CASSQEAAMNTEAFF.